This record looks at one T cell receptor beta chain sequence and its context. Antigen: not known. Purified naive CD4+ T cells were depleted of CD25+ Tregs. The CDR3 runs to 17 residues. Germline V CDR1 and CDR2: ENHRY, SYGVKD. J was trimmed by 3 bases and V by 2 bases; bases with no gene match: 8. Findings and caveats of the study: Greatest tumor Treg TCR overlap was with tumor naive CD4+ cells. Larger-cohort validation covered only one TCR beta V-J rearrangement.

Full-length variable regions came from constant-region reverse primers plus semi-nested Nested Universal Primer A PCR. TCRdb processed the 5' RACE reads anew with MiXCR; each CDR3 protein has one entry. This table has about 46,000 distinct CDR3 sequences, roughly 30% appearing once. This chain joins TRBV10-3 and TRBJ2-4, with 9 bases that match TRBD1. The sequence came from a female donor with breast cancer. The sample taken for sequencing was naive CD4+ T cells sorted from blood. Indicated subset: naive CD4+ T cells, CD4+CD45RA+CD25-. The CDR3 region has the DNA TGTGCCATCAGTGAGCTACAGGGGGCTGAGGGCAAAAACATTCAGTACTTC. This gives the protein CAISELQGAEGKNIQYF.